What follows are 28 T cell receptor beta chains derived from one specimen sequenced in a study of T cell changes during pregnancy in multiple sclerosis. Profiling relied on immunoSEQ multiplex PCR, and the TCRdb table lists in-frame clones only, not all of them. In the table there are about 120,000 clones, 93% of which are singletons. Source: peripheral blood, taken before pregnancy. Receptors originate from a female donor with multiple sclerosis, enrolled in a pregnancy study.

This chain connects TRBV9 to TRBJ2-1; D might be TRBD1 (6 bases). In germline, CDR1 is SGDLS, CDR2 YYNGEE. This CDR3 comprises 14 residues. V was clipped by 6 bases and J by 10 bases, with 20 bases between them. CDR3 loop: CASTLRAGVEEQFF. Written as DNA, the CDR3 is TGTGCCAGCACCTTGAGGGCAGGGGTGGAGGAGCAGTTCTTC.

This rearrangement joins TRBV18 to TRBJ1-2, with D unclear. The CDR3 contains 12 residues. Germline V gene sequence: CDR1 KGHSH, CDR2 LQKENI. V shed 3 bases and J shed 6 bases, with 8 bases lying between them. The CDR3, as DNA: TGTGCCAGCTCACCTGCACAGCATGGCTACACCTTC. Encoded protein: CASSPAQHGYTF.

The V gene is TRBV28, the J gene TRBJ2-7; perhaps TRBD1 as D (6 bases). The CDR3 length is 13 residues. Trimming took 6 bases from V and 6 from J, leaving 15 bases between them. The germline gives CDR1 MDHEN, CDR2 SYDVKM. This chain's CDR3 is CASSPLQGSEQYF. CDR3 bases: TGTGCCAGCAGCCCCCTACAGGGATCCGAGCAGTACTTC.

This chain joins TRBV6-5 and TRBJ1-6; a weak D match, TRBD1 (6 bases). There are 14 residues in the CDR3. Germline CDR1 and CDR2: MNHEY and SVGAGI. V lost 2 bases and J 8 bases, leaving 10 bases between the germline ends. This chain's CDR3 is CASSYAGADSPLHF. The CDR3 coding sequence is TGTGCCAGCAGTTACGCAGGGGCTGATTCACCCCTCCACTTT.

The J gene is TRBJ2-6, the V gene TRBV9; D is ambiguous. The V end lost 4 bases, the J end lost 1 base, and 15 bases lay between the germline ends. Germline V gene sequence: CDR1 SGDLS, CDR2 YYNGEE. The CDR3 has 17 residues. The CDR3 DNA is TGTGCCAGCAGCCCTCGACACTCGCCGTCTGGGGCCAACGTCCTGACTTTC. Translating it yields CASSPRHSPSGANVLTF.

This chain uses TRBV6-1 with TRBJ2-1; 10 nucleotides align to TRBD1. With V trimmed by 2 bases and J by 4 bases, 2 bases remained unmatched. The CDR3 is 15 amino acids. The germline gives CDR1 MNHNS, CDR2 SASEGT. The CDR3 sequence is CASSERQGAYNEQFF. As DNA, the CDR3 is TGTGCCAGCAGTGAACGACAGGGGGCGTACAATGAGCAGTTCTTC.

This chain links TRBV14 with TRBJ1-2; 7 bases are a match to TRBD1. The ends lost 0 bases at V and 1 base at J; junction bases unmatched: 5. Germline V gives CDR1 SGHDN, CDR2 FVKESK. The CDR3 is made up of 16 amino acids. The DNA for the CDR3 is TGTGCCAGCAGCCAAGAAAGGGCAGGGGGTAACTATGGCTACACCTTC. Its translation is CASSQERAGGNYGYTF.

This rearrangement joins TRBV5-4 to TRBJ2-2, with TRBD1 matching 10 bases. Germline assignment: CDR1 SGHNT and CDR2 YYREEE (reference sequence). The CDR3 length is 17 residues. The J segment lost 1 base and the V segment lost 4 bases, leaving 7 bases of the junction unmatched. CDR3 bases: TGTGCCAGCAGCACCGACAGGGGGCTACGGAACACCGGGGAGCTGTTTTTT. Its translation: CASSTDRGLRNTGELFF.

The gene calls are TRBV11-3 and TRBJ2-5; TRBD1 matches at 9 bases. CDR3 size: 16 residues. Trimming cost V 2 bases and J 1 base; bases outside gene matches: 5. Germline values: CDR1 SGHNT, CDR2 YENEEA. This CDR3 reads CASSLRTGARQETQYF. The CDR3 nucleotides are TGTGCCAGCAGCTTAAGGACAGGGGCTCGCCAAGAGACCCAGTACTTC.

The CDR3 DNA follows: TGTGCCAGCAGCGACTGGGGAGGAGGCTCGCAGTACTTC. Translating it yields CASSDWGGGSQYF. V and J are TRBV6-5 and TRBJ2-7; TRBD2 is a possible D gene (6 bases). V was pared by 6 bases and J by 9 bases, with 18 bases between. The CDR3 runs 13 residues. Germline values: CDR1 MNHEY, CDR2 SVGAGI.

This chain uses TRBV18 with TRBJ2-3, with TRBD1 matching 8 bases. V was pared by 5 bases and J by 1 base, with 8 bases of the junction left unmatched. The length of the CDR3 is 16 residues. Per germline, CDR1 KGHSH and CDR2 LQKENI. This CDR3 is CASSSISGGGTDTQYF. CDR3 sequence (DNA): TGTGCCAGCTCATCCATATCAGGGGGCGGCACAGATACGCAGTATTTT.

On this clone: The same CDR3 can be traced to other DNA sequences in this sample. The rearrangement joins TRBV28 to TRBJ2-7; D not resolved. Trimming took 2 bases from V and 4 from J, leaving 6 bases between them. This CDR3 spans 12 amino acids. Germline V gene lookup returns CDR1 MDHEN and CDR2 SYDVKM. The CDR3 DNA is TGTGCCAGCAGTTTAGGCAGATACGAGCAGTACTTC. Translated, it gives CASSLGRYEQYF.

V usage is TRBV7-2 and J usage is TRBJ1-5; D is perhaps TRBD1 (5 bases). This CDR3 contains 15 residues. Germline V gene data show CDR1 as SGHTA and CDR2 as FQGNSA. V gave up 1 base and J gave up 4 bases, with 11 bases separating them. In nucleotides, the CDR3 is TGTGCCAGCAGCTTAGGGGGCTTGATAAATCAGCCCCAGCATTTT. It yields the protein CASSLGGLINQPQHF.

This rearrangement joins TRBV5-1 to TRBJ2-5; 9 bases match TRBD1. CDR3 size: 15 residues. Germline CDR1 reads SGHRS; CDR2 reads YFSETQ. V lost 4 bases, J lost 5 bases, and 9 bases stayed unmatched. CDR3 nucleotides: TGCGCCAGCAGCCCCCGGACAGGGGAGAAGGAGACCCAGTACTTC. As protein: CASSPRTGEKETQYF. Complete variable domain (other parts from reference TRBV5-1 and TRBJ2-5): KAGVTQTPRYLIKTRGQQVTLSCSPISGHRSVSWYQQTPGQGLQFLFEYFSETQRNKGNFPGRFSGRQFSNSRSEMNVSTLELGDSALYLCASSPRTGEKETQYFGPGTRLLVL.

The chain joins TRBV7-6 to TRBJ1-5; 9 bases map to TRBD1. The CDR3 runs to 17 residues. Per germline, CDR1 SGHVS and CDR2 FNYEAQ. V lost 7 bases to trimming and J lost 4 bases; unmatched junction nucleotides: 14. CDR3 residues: CASTPGKTGGSNQPQHF. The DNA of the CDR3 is TGTGCCAGCACCCCAGGCAAGACAGGGGGTTCTAATCAGCCCCAGCATTTT.

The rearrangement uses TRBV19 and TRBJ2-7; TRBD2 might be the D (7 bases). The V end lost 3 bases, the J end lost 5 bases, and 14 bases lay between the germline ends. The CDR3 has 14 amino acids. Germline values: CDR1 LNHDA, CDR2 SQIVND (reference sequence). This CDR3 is CASSIRGAVNEQYF. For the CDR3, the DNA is TGTGCCAGTAGTATCCGGGGGGCCGTGAACGAGCAGTACTTC.

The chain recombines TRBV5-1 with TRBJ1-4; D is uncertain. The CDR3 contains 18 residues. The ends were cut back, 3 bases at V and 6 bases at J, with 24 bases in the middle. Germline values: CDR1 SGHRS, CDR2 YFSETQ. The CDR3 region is CASSSYRRTGGIHEKLFF. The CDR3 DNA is TGCGCCAGCAGCTCGTATCGAAGGACCGGCGGGATACATGAAAAACTGTTTTTT.

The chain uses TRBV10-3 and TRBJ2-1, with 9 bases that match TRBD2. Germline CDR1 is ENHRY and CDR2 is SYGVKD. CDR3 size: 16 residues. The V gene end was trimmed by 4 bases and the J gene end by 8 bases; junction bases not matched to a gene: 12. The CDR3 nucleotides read TGTGCCATCAGTGCCCCAAGGGCGGGAGGGCCTGATGAGCAGTTCTTC. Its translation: CAISAPRAGGPDEQFF.

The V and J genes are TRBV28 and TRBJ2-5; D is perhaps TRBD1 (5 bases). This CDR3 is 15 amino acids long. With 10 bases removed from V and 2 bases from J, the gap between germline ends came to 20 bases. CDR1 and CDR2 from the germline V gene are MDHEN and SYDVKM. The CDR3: CATSKGVMFQETQYF. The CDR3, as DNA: TGTGCCACCTCCAAAGGGGTCATGTTTCAAGAGACCCAGTACTTC. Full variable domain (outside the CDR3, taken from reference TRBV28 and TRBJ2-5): DVKVTQSSRYLVKRTGEKVFLECVQDMDHENMFWYRQDPGLGLRLIYFSYDVKMKEKGDIPEGYSVSREKKERFSLILESASTNQTSMYLCATSKGVMFQETQYFGPGTRLLVL.

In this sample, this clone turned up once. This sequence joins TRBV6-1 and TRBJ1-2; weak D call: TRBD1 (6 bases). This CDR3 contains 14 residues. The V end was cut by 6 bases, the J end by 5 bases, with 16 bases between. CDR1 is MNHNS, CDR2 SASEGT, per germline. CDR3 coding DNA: TGTGCCAGCAGGGCACAGGGCGCGTCTTATGGCTACACCTTC. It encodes CASRAQGASYGYTF.

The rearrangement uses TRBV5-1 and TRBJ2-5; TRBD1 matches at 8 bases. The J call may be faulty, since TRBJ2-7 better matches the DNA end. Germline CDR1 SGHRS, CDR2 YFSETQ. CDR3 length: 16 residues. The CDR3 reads CASSLAVRGPGYEQYF. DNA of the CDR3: TGCGCCAGCAGCTTGGCAGTCAGGGGGCCAGGCTACGAGCAGTACTTC.

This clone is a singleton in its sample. The CDR3: CASRRDRFGVGTEAFF. In DNA, the CDR3 is TGTGCCAGCAGGCGAGACAGGTTTGGCGTGGGCACTGAAGCTTTCTTT. V usage is TRBV27 and J usage is TRBJ1-1, with D possibly TRBD1 on 6 matching bases. Germline CDR1 reads MNHEY; CDR2 reads SMNVEV (reference sequence). V lost 6 bases, J lost 4 bases, and 21 bases lay in between. This CDR3 comprises 16 residues.

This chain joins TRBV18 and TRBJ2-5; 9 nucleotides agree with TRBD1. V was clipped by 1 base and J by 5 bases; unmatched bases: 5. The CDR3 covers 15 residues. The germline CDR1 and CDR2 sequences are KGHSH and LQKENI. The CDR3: CASSPLTGGAETQYF. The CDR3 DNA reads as TGTGCCAGCTCACCACTTACAGGGGGCGCTGAGACCCAGTACTTC.

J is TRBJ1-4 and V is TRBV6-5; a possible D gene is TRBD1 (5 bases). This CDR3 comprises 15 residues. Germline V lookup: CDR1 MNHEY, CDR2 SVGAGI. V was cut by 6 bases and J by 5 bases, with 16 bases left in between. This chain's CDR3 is CASSPRQNRNEKLFF. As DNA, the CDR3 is TGTGCCAGCAGCCCCCGACAGAACCGGAATGAAAAACTGTTTTTT.

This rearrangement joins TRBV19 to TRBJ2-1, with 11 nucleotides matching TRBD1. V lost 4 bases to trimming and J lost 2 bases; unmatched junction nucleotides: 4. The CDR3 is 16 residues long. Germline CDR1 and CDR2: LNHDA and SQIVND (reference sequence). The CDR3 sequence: CASSTQGQGAYNEQFF. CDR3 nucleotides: TGTGCCAGTAGTACCCAGGGACAGGGGGCCTACAATGAGCAGTTCTTC. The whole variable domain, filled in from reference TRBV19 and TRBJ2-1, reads DGGITQSPKYLFRKEGQNVTLSCEQNLNHDAMYWYRQDPGQGLRLIYYSQIVNDFQKGDIAEGYSVSREKKESFPLTVTSAQKNPTAFYLCASSTQGQGAYNEQFFGPGTRLTVL.

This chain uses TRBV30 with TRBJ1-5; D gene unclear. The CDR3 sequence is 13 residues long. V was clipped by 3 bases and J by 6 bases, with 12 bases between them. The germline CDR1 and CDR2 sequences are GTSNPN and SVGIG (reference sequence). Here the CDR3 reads CAWSNGKGQPQHF. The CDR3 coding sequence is TGTGCCTGGAGCAACGGGAAGGGTCAGCCCCAGCATTTT.

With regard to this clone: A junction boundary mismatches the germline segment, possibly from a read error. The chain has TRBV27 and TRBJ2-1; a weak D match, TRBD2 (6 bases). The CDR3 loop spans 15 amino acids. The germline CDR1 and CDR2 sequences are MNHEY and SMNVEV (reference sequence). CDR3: CASSLLGGPYDEQFF. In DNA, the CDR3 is TGTGCCAGCAGTTTATTGGGAGGTCCCTACGATGAGCAGTTCTTC.

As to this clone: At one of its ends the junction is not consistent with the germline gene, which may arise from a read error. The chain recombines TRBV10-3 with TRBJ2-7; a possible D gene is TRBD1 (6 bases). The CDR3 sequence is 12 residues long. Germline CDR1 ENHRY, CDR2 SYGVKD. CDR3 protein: CAISETGTFIDF. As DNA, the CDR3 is TGTGCCATCAGTGAGACCGGGACATTCATTGACTTC.